One sample yielded the 17 T cell receptor beta chains listed below, sequenced in a study of blood T cell repertoires in COVID-19. Sequencing used immunoSEQ multiplex PCR; TCRdb keeps in-frame clones, though not all of them. The profile shows over 250,000 clones, about 89% of them singletons. The specimen sequenced was PBMCs or T cells enriched from blood (not recorded which). The receptors here all came from a woman in her twenties or thirties who had recovered from COVID-19.

The rearrangement uses TRBV7-9 and TRBJ1-2, with D possibly being TRBD1 (6 bases). CDR1 is SEHNR, CDR2 FQNEAQ, per germline (reference sequence). Trimming removed 2 bases at V and 5 bases at J, with 12 bases between. This CDR3 is 14 amino acids long. The CDR3 bases are TGTGCCAGCAGCTTAAACGGACAGAGGTATGGCTACACCTTC. This codes for CASSLNGQRYGYTF.

The V call is TRBV24-1, the J call TRBJ2-1, with 9 bases identical to TRBD2. CDR1 and CDR2 (germline): KGHDR, SFDVKD. The V segment lost 5 bases and the J segment 0 bases; nucleotides outside the gene matches: 4. The CDR3 runs 16 residues. The CDR3 DNA is TGTGCCACCAGTGCTATAGCGGGGGCCTCCTACAATGAGCAGTTCTTC. Protein product: CATSAIAGASYNEQFF.

The chain is built from TRBV30 and TRBJ2-2; TRBD1 matches at 7 bases. Germline trimming cut 5 bases from V and 4 bases from J; bases unmatched to any gene: 13. The CDR3 length is 16 residues. Germline lookup yields CDR1 GTSNPN and CDR2 SVGIG (reference sequence). CDR3 loop: CAWGSTSTGSTGELFF. In DNA form, the CDR3 reads TGTGCCTGGGGATCCACGTCGACAGGGAGCACCGGGGAGCTGTTTTTT.

The V and J genes are TRBV6-1 and TRBJ1-3; D remains ambiguous. CDR3 length equals 16 residues. Trimming cost V 4 bases and J 0 bases, with 13 bases left between them. The V gene's germline CDR1 is MNHNS and CDR2 SASEGT. The DNA for the CDR3 is TGTGCCAGCAGTGGAGGCCCGGTCTTCTCTGGAAACACCATATATTTT. Translation gives CASSGGPVFSGNTIYF.

The chain combines TRBV7-9 with TRBJ2-3, with D uncertain. The CDR3 totals 15 residues. The germline gives CDR1 SEHNR, CDR2 FQNEAQ (reference sequence). Trimming took off 1 base at V and 1 base at J, with 9 bases between the two ends. The CDR3, as DNA: TGTGCCAGCAGCTTAGGAGGCGTGGGCACAGATACGCAGTATTTT. Translating it yields CASSLGGVGTDTQYF.

This chain links TRBV3-1 (or the pseudogene TRBV3-2) with TRBJ1-1; D gene unclear. V lost 7 bases and J lost 7, with 19 bases in between. This CDR3 region has 14 residues. Germline lookup yields CDR1 LGHDT and CDR2 YNNKEL (reference sequence). CDR3 nucleotide sequence: TGTGCCAGCACCCGCTATTTGAGTGGGAGTGAAGCTTTCTTT. Translating gives CASTRYLSGSEAFF.

The chain recombines TRBV9 with TRBJ1-6, with TRBD1 as a possible D gene (6 bases). Germline V gives CDR1 SGDLS, CDR2 YYNGEE. The CDR3 contains 14 residues. Trimming took off 4 bases at V and 10 bases at J, with 15 bases between the two ends. CDR3 DNA: TGTGCCAGCAGCACGCGACAGGTTGGGTCACCCCTCCACTTT. Protein: CASSTRQVGSPLHF.

The rearrangement links TRBV6-5 to TRBJ2-7, with 9 bases aligning to TRBD1. V lost 8 bases, J lost 6 bases, and 5 bases stayed unmatched. This CDR3 region has 12 residues. CDR1 and CDR2 from the germline V gene are MNHEY and SVGAGI. The chain's CDR3 is CASGTGLGEQYF. The CDR3 DNA reads as TGTGCCAGCGGGACAGGGCTGGGCGAGCAGTACTTC.

The V gene is TRBV11-2, the J gene TRBJ1-2; D perhaps matches TRBD1 (5 bases). Trimming took off 3 bases at V and 0 bases at J, with 11 bases between the two ends. Germline CDR1 and CDR2: SGHAT and FQNNGV. The CDR3 is 15 amino acids. The CDR3 DNA is TGTGCCAGCAGCTTTTGGGAGGGGCCTAACTATGGCTACACCTTC. This encodes CASSFWEGPNYGYTF.

V and J are TRBV19 and TRBJ1-2; TRBD1 agrees at 8 bases. V shed 5 bases and J 1 base; nucleotides not matched to a gene: 3. Germline loops: CDR1 LNHDA, CDR2 SQIVND (reference sequence). The length of the CDR3 is 14 residues. The CDR3 nucleotides are TGTGCCAGTAGTGCTACAGGGGGTAACTATGGCTACACCTTC. Protein sequence: CASSATGGNYGYTF.

The chain is built from TRBV3-1 (or the pseudogene TRBV3-2) and TRBJ2-2; 7 nucleotides line up with TRBD1. Trimming removed 0 bases from V and 4 bases from J; junction bases left unmatched: 2. CDR3 length: 15 residues. The V gene's germline CDR1 is LGHDT and CDR2 YNNKEL (reference sequence). This chain's CDR3 is CASSQDDRVTGELFF. In DNA form, the CDR3 reads TGTGCCAGCAGCCAAGACGACAGGGTCACCGGGGAGCTGTTTTTT.

This clone occurred a few times. The chain uses TRBV20-1 and TRBJ1-1; TRBD1 might be the D (6 bases). The CDR3 spans 13 residues. Trimming took 3 bases from V and 7 from J, leaving 15 bases between them. Germline CDR1 reads DFQATT; CDR2 reads SNEGSKA (reference sequence). The CDR3 sequence: CSASRQAVFEAFF. CDR3 DNA sequence: TGCAGTGCTAGTCGACAGGCCGTTTTTGAAGCTTTCTTT.

The chain is built from TRBV5-1 and TRBJ1-1; D remains unclear. The CDR3 length is 16 residues. In germline, CDR1 is SGHRS, CDR2 YFSETQ. Trimming pared 0 bases from V and 0 bases from J, leaving 12 bases between. The CDR3 DNA is TGCGCCAGCAGCTTGGAAGCAGTGAGGATGAACACTGAAGCTTTCTTT. This encodes CASSLEAVRMNTEAFF. The entire variable domain, with the rest obtained from reference TRBV5-1 and TRBJ1-1, is as follows: KAGVTQTPRYLIKTRGQQVTLSCSPISGHRSVSWYQQTPGQGLQFLFEYFSETQRNKGNFPGRFSGRQFSNSRSEMNVSTLELGDSALYLCASSLEAVRMNTEAFFGQGTRLTVV.

The chain is built from TRBV6-6 and TRBJ1-4, with 8 nucleotides matching TRBD1. The trim removed 7 bases at V and 6 bases at J, leaving 10 bases unmatched. Per the germline V gene, CDR1 is MNHNY and CDR2 is SVGAGI (reference sequence). The CDR3 sequence is 15 residues long. The CDR3 sequence: CASNDLGQVDEKLFF. CDR3 coding DNA: TGTGCCAGCAACGACCTGGGACAGGTCGATGAAAAACTGTTTTTT.

This chain connects TRBV25-1 to TRBJ2-1, with a weak D call TRBD1 (6 bases). This CDR3 comprises 17 residues. Germline CDR1 is MGHDK and CDR2 is SYGVNS. The V and J ends lost 2 bases and 3 bases respectively, with 17 bases between them. The CDR3 here is CASSEVKRTVGYNEQFF. CDR3 DNA sequence: TGTGCCAGCAGTGAAGTGAAGAGGACAGTCGGCTACAATGAGCAGTTCTTC.

J is TRBJ1-5 and V is TRBV29-1; weak D call: TRBD1 (6 bases). Per the germline V gene, CDR1 is SQVTM and CDR2 is ANQGSEA. The CDR3 length is 12 residues. The V end was cut by 8 bases, the J end by 2 bases, with 10 bases between. CDR3 in amino acids: CSPRGGNQPQHF. As DNA, the CDR3 is TGCAGCCCCAGGGGTGGCAATCAGCCCCAGCATTTT.

The chain uses TRBV30 and TRBJ2-1; D unclear. Germline V gene data show CDR1 as GTSNPN and CDR2 as SVGIG (reference sequence). The CDR3 is 13 residues long. Trimming took 3 bases from V and 1 from J, leaving 7 bases between them. The DNA of the CDR3 is TGTGCCTGGAGACTCGCTTCCTACAATGAGCAGTTCTTC. Translated: CAWRLASYNEQFF.